This TCR beta chain was obtained from a study of identifying expanded T cells in peripheral blood. No infections or other immune events were documented during collection. Assay used: immunoSEQ multiplex PCR; TCRdb lists only in-frame clones, some missing. Of about 110,000 clones listed, 80% to 90% are singletons. In regard to this clone: Its matching antigen is unknown.

Broader study findings: Differentially abundant clones: roughly 1.2 between replicates, around 17 at 2 to 3 weeks, 19 to 20 at four. Across healthy donors, higher total template counts meant significantly greater approximately two-week count variance.

The CDR3 totals 15 residues. Per the germline V gene, CDR1 is MDHEN and CDR2 is SYDVKM. V was cut by 6 bases and J by 0 bases, with 12 bases left in between. Sequenced material: blood. The rearrangement uses TRBV28 and TRBJ1-5; tentative D call: TRBD1 (5 bases). The origin of this receptor is a person between 18 and 75 years old in good health. The CDR3 sequence: CASSNRGDSNQPQHF. In nucleotides, the CDR3 is TGTGCCAGCAGCAACCGGGGGGATAGCAATCAGCCCCAGCATTTT. Together with reference TRBV28 and TRBJ1-5, the CDR3 gives the full variable domain: DVKVTQSSRYLVKRTGEKVFLECVQDMDHENMFWYRQDPGLGLRLIYFSYDVKMKEKGDIPEGYSVSREKKERFSLILESASTNQTSMYLCASSNRGDSNQPQHFGDGTRLSIL.